This T cell receptor beta chain derives from a study of cytomegalovirus exposure and HLA in healthy donors. The PCR used 60 Vbeta and 13 Jbeta primers. Measured with immunoSEQ multiplex PCR; TCRdb has only the in-frame clones, and not every one. This sample's table has fewer than 40,000 clones. V trimming: 1 base; J trimming: 6 bases; junction bases outside the gene matches: 5. From germline, CDR1 is KGHSH and CDR2 LQKENI. The CDR3 covers 14 residues. Remarks on this clone: Its antigen is not identified.

Study-wide points: As a later analysis showed, a missense DCLRE1C variant was linked to trimming of TCR beta V- and J-genes. With high specificity and sensitivity, the classifier reportedly diagnosed cytomegalovirus status.

This receptor was taken from a middle-aged woman in good health and CMV-seropositive. The chain is built from TRBV18 and TRBJ1-2; the match to TRBD1 covers 7 bases. Sequencing was carried out using PBMCs. The CDR3 nucleotides read TGTGCCAGCTCACCACAGAAGACAGGGAATGGCTACACCTTC. Amino acids: CASSPQKTGNGYTF.